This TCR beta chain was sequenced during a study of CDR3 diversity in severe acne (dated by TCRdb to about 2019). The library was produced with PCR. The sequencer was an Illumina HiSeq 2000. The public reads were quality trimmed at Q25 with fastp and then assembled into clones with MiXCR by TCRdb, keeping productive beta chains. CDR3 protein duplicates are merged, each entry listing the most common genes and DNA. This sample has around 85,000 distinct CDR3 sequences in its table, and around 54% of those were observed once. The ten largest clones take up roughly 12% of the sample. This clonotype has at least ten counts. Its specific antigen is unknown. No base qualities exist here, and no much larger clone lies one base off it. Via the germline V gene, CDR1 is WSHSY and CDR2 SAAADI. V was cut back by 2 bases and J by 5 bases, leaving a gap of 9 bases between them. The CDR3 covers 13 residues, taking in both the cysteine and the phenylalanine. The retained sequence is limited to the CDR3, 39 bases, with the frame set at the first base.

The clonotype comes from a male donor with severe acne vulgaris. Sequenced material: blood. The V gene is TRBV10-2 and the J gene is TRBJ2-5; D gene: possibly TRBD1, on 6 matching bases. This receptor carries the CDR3 CASSEGQWETQYF. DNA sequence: TGCGCCAGCAGTGAGGGACAGTGGGAGACCCAGTACTTC.